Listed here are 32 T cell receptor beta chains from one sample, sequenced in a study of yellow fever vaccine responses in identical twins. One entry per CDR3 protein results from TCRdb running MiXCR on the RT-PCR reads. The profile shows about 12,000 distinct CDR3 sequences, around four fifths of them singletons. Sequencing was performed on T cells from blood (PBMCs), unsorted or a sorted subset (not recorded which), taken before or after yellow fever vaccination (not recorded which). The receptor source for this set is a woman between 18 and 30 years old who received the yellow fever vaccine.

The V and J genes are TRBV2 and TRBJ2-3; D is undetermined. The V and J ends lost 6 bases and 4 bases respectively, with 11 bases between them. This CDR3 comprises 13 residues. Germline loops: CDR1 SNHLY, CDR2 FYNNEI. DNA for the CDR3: TGTGCCAGCAGCAGACCACCCCCAGATACGCAGTATTTT. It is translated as CASSRPPPDTQYF.

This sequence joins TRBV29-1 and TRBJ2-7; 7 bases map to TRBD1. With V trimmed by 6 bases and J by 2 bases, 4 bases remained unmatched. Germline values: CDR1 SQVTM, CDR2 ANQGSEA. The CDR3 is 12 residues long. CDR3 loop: CSVLTGPYEQYF. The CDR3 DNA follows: TGCAGCGTCCTGACAGGGCCCTACGAGCAGTACTTC.

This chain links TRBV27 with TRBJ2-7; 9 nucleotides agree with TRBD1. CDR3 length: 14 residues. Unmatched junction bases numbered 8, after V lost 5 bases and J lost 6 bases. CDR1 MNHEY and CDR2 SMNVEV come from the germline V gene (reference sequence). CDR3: CASSNRDRAFEQYF. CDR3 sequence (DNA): TGTGCCAGCAGTAACCGGGACAGGGCCTTCGAGCAGTACTTC.

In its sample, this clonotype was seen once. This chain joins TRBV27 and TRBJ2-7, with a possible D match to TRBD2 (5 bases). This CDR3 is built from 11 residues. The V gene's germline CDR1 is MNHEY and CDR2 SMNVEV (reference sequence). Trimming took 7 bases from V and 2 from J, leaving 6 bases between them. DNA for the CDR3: TGTGCCAGCACCGGGACCTACGAGCAGTACTTC. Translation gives CASTGTYEQYF.

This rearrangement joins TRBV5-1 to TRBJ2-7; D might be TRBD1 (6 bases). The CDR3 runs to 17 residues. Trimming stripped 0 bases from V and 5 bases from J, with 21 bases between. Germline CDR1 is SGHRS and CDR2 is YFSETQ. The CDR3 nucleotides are TGCGCCAGCAGCTTGGGCCGCACCCGGGACACTAGGCACGAGCAGTACTTC. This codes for CASSLGRTRDTRHEQYF. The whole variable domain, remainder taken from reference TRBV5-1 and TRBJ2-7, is KAGVTQTPRYLIKTRGQQVTLSCSPISGHRSVSWYQQTPGQGLQFLFEYFSETQRNKGNFPGRFSGRQFSNSRSEMNVSTLELGDSALYLCASSLGRTRDTRHEQYFGPGTRLTVT.

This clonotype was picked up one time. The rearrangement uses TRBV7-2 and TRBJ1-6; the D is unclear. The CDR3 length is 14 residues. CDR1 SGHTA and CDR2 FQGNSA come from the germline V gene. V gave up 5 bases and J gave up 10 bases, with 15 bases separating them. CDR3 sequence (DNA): TGTGCCAGCAGCCGCCCGGGTTTAGGATCACCCCTCCACTTT. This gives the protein CASSRPGLGSPLHF.

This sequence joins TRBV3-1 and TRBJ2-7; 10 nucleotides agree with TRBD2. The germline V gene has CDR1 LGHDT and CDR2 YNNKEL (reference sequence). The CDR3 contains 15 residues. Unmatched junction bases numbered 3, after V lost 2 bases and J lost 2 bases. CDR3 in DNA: TGTGCCAGCAGCCAACTAGCGGGGGCCACCTACGAGCAGTACTTC. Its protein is CASSQLAGATYEQYF.

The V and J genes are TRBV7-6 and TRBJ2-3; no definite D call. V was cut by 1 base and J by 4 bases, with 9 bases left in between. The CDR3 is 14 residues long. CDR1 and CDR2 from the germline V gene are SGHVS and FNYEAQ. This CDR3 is CASSLEAKSDTQYF. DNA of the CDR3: TGTGCCAGCAGCTTAGAAGCTAAATCAGATACGCAGTATTTT.

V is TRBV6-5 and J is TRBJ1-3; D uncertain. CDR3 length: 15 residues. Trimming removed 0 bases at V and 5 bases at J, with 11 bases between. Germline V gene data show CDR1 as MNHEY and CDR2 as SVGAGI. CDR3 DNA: TGTGCCAGCAGTTACTCGAAGGTAGATCGAAACACCATATATTTT. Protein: CASSYSKVDRNTIYF.

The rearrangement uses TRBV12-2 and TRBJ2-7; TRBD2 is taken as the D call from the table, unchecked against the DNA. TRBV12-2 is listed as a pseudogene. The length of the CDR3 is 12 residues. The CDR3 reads CATAGGRNEQYF. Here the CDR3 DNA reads TGTGCAACGGCGGGAGGGAGGAACGAGCAGTACTTC.

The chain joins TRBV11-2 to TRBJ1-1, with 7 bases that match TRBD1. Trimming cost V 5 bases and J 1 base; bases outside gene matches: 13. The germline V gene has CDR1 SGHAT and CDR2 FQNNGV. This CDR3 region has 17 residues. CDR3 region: CASSPRTQGSWNTEAFF. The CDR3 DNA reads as TGTGCCAGCAGCCCCCGGACACAGGGGTCGTGGAACACTGAAGCTTTCTTT.

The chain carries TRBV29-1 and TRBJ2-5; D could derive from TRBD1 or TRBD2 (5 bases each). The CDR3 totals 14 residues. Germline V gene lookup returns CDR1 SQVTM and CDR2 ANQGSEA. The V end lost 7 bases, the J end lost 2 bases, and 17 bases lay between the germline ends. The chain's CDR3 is CSGLPGTVQETQYF. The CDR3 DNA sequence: TGCAGCGGACTACCTGGGACGGTACAAGAGACCCAGTACTTC.

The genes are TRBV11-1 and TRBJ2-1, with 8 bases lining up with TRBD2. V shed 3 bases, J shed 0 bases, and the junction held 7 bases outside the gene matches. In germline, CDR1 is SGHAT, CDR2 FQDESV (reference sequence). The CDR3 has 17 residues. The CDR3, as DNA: TGTGCCAGCAGCTTTCTAGCGGGCCTGAGCTCCTACAATGAGCAGTTCTTC. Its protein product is CASSFLAGLSSYNEQFF.

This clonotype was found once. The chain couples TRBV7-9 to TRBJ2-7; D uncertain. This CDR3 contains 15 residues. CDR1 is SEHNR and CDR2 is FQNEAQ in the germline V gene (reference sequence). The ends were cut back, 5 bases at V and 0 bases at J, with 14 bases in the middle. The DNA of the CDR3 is TGTGCCAGCAGCGCAAAGGCAGCAGCCTCCTACGAGCAGTACTTC. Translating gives CASSAKAAASYEQYF.

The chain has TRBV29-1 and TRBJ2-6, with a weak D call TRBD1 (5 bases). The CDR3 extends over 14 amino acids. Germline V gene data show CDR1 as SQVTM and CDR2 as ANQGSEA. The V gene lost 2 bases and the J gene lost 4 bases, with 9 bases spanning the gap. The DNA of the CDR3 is TGCAGCGTTGAACAGGGTTCGGGGGCCAACGTCCTGACTTTC. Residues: CSVEQGSGANVLTF.

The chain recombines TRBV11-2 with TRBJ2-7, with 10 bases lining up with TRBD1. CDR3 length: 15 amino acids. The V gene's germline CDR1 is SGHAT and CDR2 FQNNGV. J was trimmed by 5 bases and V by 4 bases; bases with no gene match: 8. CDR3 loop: CASSSRDRGFDEQYF. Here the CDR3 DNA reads TGTGCCAGCAGCTCCCGGGACAGGGGATTCGACGAGCAGTACTTC.

The CDR3 nucleotides read TGTGCCAGCACAGCGGAGGGGAACACTGAAGCTTTCTTT. Its protein is CASTAEGNTEAFF. This chain links TRBV11-1 with TRBJ1-1; D is unresolved. The V and J ends lost 7 bases and 1 base respectively, with 10 bases between them. The CDR3 spans 13 residues. Germline V gives CDR1 SGHAT, CDR2 FQDESV (reference sequence).

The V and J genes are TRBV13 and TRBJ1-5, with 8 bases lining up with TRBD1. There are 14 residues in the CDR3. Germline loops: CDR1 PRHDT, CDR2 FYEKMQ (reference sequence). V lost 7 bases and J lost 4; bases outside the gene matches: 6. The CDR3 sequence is CASTVQGVNQPQHF. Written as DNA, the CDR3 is TGTGCCAGCACGGTACAGGGGGTGAATCAGCCCCAGCATTTT.

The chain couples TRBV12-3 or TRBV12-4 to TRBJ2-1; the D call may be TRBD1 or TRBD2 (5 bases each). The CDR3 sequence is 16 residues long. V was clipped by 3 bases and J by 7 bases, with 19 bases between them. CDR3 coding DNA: TGTGCCAGCAGTTTGGGGGAGTCCTTCGGGATTAATGAGCAGTTCTTC. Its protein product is CASSLGESFGINEQFF.

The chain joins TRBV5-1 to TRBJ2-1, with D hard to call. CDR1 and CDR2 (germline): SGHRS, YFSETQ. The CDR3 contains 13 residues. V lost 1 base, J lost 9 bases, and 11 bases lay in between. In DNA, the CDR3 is TGCGCCAGCAGCTTGTCCGGGTCCGTTGAGCAGTTCTTC. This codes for CASSLSGSVEQFF.

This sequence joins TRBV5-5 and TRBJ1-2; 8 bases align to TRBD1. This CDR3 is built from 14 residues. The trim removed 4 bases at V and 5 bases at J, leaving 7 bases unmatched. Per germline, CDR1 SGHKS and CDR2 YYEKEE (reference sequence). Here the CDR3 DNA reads TGTGCCAGCAGCCTCTCGGACAGGGTTTATGGCTACACCTTC. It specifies CASSLSDRVYGYTF.

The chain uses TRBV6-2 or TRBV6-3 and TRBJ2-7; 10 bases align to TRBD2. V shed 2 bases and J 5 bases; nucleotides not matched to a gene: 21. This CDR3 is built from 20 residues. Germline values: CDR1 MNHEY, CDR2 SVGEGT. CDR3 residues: CASSYPLIGLAGVSPHEQYF. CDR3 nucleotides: TGTGCCAGCAGTTACCCATTAATCGGGCTAGCGGGAGTCAGCCCCCACGAGCAGTACTTC.

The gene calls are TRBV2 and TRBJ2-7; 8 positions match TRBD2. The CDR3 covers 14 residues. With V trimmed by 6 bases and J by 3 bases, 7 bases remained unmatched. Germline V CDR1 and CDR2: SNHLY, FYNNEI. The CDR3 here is CASRPSGGVYEQYF. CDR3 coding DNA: TGTGCCAGCAGGCCGAGCGGGGGAGTCTACGAGCAGTACTTC.

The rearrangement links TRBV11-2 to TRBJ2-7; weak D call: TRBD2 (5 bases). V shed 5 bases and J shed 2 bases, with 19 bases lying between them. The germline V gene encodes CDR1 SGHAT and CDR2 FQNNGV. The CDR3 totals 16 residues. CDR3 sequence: CASSSVSRGHPYEQYF. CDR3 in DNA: TGTGCCAGCAGCAGCGTTTCCCGGGGTCATCCCTACGAGCAGTACTTC.

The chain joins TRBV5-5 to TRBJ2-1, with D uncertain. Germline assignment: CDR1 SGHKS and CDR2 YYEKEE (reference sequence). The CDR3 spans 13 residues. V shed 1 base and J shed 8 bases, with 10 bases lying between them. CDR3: CASSLSPFDEQFF. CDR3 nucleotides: TGTGCCAGCAGCTTGAGCCCCTTCGATGAGCAGTTCTTC.

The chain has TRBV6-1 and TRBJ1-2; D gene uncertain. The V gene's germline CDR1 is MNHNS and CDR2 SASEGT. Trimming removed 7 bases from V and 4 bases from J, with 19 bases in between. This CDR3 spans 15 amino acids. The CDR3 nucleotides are TGTGCCAGCACCATGACAACGACCGCGTTCTATGGCTACACCTTC. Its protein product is CASTMTTTAFYGYTF.

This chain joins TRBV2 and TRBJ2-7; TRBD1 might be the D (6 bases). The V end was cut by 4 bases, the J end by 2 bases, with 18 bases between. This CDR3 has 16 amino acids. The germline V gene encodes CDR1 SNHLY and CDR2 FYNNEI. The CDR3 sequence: CASSGDSDSLTYEQYF. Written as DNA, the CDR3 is TGTGCCAGCAGTGGGGATTCGGACAGCTTGACCTACGAGCAGTACTTC. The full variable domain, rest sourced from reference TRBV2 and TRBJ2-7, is EPEVTQTPSHQVTQMGQEVILRCVPISNHLYFYWYRQILGQKVEFLVSFYNNEISEKSEIFDDQFSVERPDGSNFTLKIRSTKLEDSAMYFCASSGDSDSLTYEQYFGPGTRLTVT.

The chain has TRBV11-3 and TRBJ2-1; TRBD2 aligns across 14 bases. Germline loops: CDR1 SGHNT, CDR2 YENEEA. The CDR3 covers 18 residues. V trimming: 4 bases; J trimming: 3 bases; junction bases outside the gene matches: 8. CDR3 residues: CASSSIGTSGRFYNEQFF. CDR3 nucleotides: TGTGCCAGCAGCTCGATAGGGACTAGCGGGAGATTCTACAATGAGCAGTTCTTC.

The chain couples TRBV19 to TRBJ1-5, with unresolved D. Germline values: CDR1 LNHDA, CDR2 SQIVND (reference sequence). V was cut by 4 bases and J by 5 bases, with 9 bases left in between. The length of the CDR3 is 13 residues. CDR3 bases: TGTGCCAGTAGTACGTTGGGAGATCAGCCCCAGCATTTT. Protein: CASSTLGDQPQHF. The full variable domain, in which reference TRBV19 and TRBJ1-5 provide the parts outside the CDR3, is DGGITQSPKYLFRKEGQNVTLSCEQNLNHDAMYWYRQDPGQGLRLIYYSQIVNDFQKGDIAEGYSVSREKKESFPLTVTSAQKNPTAFYLCASSTLGDQPQHFGDGTRLSIL.

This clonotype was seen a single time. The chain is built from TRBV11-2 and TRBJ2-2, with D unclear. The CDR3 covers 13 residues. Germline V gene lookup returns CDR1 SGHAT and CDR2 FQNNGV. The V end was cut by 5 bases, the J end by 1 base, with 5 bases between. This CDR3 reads CASSTLNTGELFF. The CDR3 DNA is TGTGCCAGCAGCACCTTGAACACCGGGGAGCTGTTTTTT.

Here the CDR3 DNA reads TGTGCCAGCAGTGGGACAGGGGACCAGCCCCAGCATTTT. Encoded protein: CASSGTGDQPQHF. The V gene is TRBV2, the J gene TRBJ1-5; 9 bases agree with TRBD1. With V trimmed by 4 bases and J by 7 bases, 2 bases remained unmatched. Germline V gene data show CDR1 as SNHLY and CDR2 as FYNNEI. The CDR3 is 13 amino acids. The whole variable domain, filled in from reference TRBV2 and TRBJ1-5, reads EPEVTQTPSHQVTQMGQEVILRCVPISNHLYFYWYRQILGQKVEFLVSFYNNEISEKSEIFDDQFSVERPDGSNFTLKIRSTKLEDSAMYFCASSGTGDQPQHFGDGTRLSIL.

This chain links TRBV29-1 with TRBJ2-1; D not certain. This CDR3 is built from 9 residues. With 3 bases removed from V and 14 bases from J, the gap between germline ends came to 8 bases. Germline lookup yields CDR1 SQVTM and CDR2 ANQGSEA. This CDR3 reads CSVDDFEFF. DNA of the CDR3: TGCAGCGTTGACGACTTCGAGTTCTTC.